This TCR beta chain was sequenced in a study of T cells in narcolepsy. Findings of the study overall: Blood of same and different patients, but not healthy controls, reportedly held recurring autoreactive clonotypes. Autoreactive clone sequences were missing from some blood memory CD4+ repertoires. Same-patient CSF and blood CD4+ T cell clonotypes included HCRT-specific and TRIB2-specific autoreactive ones.

Trimming shortened V by 0 bases and J by 8 bases, and 14 bases separated the two germline ends. The germline CDR1 and CDR2 sequences are SGHRS and YFSETQ. CDR3 length: 14 amino acids. Assay: immunoSEQ multiplex PCR; the TCRdb copy retains only in-frame clones and omits some. The table records roughly 20,000 clones, approximately 81% of them present only once. A word on this clone: Its antigen is as yet unknown.

The TCR sequence derives from a human donor in good health. The chain carries TRBV5-1 and TRBJ1-1; D not certain. The sequencing input was memory (CD45RA-) CD4+ T cells from blood. CDR3 bases: TGCGCCAGCAGCTTGGCCCGGGGTCAGCTAGAAGCTTTCTTT. It specifies CASSLARGQLEAFF.